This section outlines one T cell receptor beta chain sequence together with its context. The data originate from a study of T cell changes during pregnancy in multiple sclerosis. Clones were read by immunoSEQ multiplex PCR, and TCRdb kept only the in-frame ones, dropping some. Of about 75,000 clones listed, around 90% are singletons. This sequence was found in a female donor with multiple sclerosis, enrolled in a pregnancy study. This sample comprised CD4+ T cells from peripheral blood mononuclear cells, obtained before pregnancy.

CDR3 in DNA: TGCGCCAGCAGTCAGGGGACTTTCCGCTCCACAGATACGCAGTATTTT. It yields the protein CASSQGTFRSTDTQYF. This chain uses TRBV23-1 with TRBJ2-3; maybe TRBD2 (6 bases). TRBV23-1 is sorted into the ORF group, with uncertain function. Trimming stripped 3 bases from V and 2 bases from J, with 15 bases between. The CDR3 loop spans 16 amino acids.